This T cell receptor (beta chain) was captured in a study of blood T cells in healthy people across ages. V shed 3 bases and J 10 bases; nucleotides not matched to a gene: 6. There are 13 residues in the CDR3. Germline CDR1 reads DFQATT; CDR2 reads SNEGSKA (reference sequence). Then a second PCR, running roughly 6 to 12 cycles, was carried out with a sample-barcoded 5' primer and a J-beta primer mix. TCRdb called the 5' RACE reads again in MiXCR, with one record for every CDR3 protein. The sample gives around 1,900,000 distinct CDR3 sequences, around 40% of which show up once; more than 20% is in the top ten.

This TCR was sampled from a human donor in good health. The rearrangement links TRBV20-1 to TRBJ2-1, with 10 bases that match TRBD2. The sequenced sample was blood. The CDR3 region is CSAREGSGGEQFF. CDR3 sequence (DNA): TGCAGTGCTAGGGAGGGTAGCGGGGGGGAGCAGTTCTTC.